This TCR beta chain stems from a study of T cell responses to AZD1222 COVID-19 vaccine. Broader study findings: Only a handful of AZD1222 recipients tested seropositive at baseline. Clonal diversity may have been underestimated in mostly white British donors.

This CDR3 spans 14 amino acids. Deletions cut 4 bases from V and 3 bases from J, with 11 bases between. CDR1 is SGHRS, CDR2 YFSETQ, per germline. TCRdb's table, derived via immunoSEQ multiplex PCR, lists solely in-frame clones and lacks some. The sample has 85,000 to 95,000 clones, around nine tenths seen once. About this clone: Its matching antigen is unknown.

V usage is TRBV5-1 and J usage is TRBJ1-3; D perhaps matches TRBD1 (5 bases). This receptor was obtained from an adult who received the AZD1222 COVID-19 vaccine. Sequences were derived from peripheral blood, sampled 28 days after the second AZD1222 dose. This CDR3 reads CASSKGVIGNTIYF. The DNA of the CDR3 is TGCGCCAGCAGCAAAGGGGTTATTGGAAACACCATATATTTT.